The TCR beta chain described here comes from a study of cytomegalovirus exposure and HLA in healthy donors. Overall study context: As an earlier analysis found, roughly 180 million T cells yielded about 120 million unique TCR beta sequences.

These donors, healthy bone marrow donors, were studied. Vbeta (60) and Jbeta (13) primers were used in the PCR. Some clones are missing from TCRdb's copy, which holds only in-frame ones; the method was immunoSEQ multiplex PCR. Counted here are 150,000 to 200,000 clones, approximately 84% occurring once; the ten biggest clones make up about 1.5%. The germline V and J ends were trimmed by 5 bases and 5 bases, with 13 bases remaining between them. Looked up from germline, CDR1 is SNHLY and CDR2 is FYNNEI. This CDR3 is 14 amino acids long. On this clone: Its antigen is as yet unknown.

Study findings and constraints: Accurate predictions that matched the HLA-A and HLA-B alleles of most subjects were reportedly made from TCR beta sequences.

The gene calls are TRBV2 and TRBJ1-5, with D perhaps TRBD1 (5 bases). Sequencing was carried out using PBMCs. This TCR came from a man aged 45-65 years in good health and CMV-seropositive. The CDR3 region is CASSLQERDQPQHF. The DNA for the CDR3 is TGTGCCAGCAGTCTACAGGAGAGAGATCAGCCCCAGCATTTT.